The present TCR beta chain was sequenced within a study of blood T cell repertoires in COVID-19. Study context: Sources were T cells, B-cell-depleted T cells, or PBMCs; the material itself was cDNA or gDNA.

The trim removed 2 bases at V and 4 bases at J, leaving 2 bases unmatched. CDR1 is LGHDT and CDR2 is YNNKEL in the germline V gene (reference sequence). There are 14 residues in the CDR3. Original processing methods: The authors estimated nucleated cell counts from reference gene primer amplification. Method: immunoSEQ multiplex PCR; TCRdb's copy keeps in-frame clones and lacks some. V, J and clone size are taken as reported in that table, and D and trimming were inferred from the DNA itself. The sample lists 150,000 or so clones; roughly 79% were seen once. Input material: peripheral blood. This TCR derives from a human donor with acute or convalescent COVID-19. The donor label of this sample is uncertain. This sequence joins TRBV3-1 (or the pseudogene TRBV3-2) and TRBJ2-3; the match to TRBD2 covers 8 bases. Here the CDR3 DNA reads TGTGCCAGCAGCCAACGGGGGGGTGCAGATACGCAGTATTTT. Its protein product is CASSQRGGADTQYF.